This T cell receptor beta chain was profiled in a study of STAT5B mutations in CD4+ large granular lymphocyte leukemia. Whole-study results and caveats: CD4-sorted patient repertoires seemed more clonal than healthy CD4+ repertoires. Compared with healthy controls (2/35), patient top clones favored TRBV06 (8/27). Main leukemic clonotypes were patient-specific, but more than 20% appeared at low frequency elsewhere. Higher CD4+ than CD8+ T-LGLL clonality might reflect small sample size.

On this clone itself: Antigen: not known.

The germline V gene has CDR1 SGHNT and CDR2 YENEEA. This CDR3 is 15 amino acids long. The junction had 2 bases not matched to a gene; V was cut back by 1 base and J by 9 bases. Clones were read by immunoSEQ multiplex PCR, and TCRdb kept only the in-frame ones, dropping some. The table lists about 35,000 clones, approximately 67% of them singletons. The receptor was derived from a human donor in good health. The chain uses TRBV11-3 and TRBJ2-1, with 14 bases aligning to TRBD2. Sequencing was performed on CD4+ T cells from blood buffy coats. In nucleotides, the CDR3 is TGTGCCAGCAGCTTAGGGGGGACTAGCGGGGGTGAGCAGTTCTTC. Encoded protein: CASSLGGTSGGEQFF.